Ten or more counts support the clone carrying this T cell receptor beta chain. Antigen specificity is unknown. The data derive from a study of T-cell reconstitution after alpha-beta-depleted transplantation in children. Regarding the study as a whole: The study traced high day-60 TCRbeta diversity in some patients to surviving recipient T cells and thymic progenitors. The main origin of T-cell counts and diversity one year after transplant was newly produced T cells. Expanded graft clones, several hundred of them, were reportedly the source of alpha-beta T cells about two months after transplant.

V was cut by 6 bases and J by 4 bases, with 6 bases left in between. The CDR3 extends over 11 amino acids. Unique molecular identifiers were incorporated into the prepared TCRbeta library. One entry per CDR3 protein results from TCRdb running MiXCR on the PCR reads. The sample has approximately 150,000 distinct CDR3 sequences; about 8.8% are singletons. The specimen was PBMCs, mostly from graft donor cells, collected 180 days after TCRalphabeta/CD19-depleted stem cell transplant. J is TRBJ1-2 and V is TRBV12-3 or TRBV12-4; unclear D gene. The source of this sequence is a female patient between 2 and 10 years old who had a stem cell transplant for congenital amegakaryocytic thrombocytopenia, so the T cells may come from the graft donor. CDR3 loop: CASSKGYGYTF. CDR3 DNA: TGTGCCAGCAGCAAGGGCTATGGCTACACCTTC.